Listed below are T cell receptor beta chains from one sample, sequenced in a study of T cell changes during pregnancy in multiple sclerosis. Some clones are missing from TCRdb's copy, which holds only in-frame ones; the method was immunoSEQ multiplex PCR. The repertoire holds about 44,000 clones, with roughly nine tenths as singletons. This material consisted of CD4+ T cells from peripheral blood mononuclear cells, taken after pregnancy. These receptors came from a female donor with multiple sclerosis, enrolled in a pregnancy study. The CDR3 runs from the conserved cysteine through the conserved F or W. D genes are given only for firm matches. Clone size is shown for a subset of rows, as once, few, many or a class of expanded clone.

TRBV19	NA	TRBJ2-1	NA	13	CASSILGDNEQFF	TGTGCCAGTAGTATATTAGGGGACAATGAGCAGTTCTTC
TRBV11-2	NA	TRBJ1-2	NA	14	CASSLEQGLYGYTF	TGTGCCAGCAGCCTTGAACAGGGCCTCTATGGCTACACCTTC
TRBV4-3	NA	TRBJ2-5	TRBD1	19	CASSQDRTGSVLGKETQYF	TGCGCCAGCAGCCAAGATCGGACAGGGTCGGTTCTCGGGAAAGAGACCCAGTACTTC
TRBV18	NA	TRBJ2-7	TRBD1	14	CASSPGDRESEQYF	TGTGCCAGCTCACCCGGGGACAGGGAAAGCGAGCAGTACTTC
TRBV19	NA	TRBJ1-2	NA	14	CASSRYSGDYGYTF	TGTGCCAGTAGCCGATACTCAGGTGACTATGGCTACACCTTC
TRBV29-1	NA	TRBJ2-2	TRBD2	14	CSARTSGGTGELFF	TGCAGCGCGCGGACTAGCGGTGGGACCGGGGAGCTGTTTTTT
TRBV18	NA	TRBJ1-3	TRBD1	14	CASSKETGSDTIYF	TGTGCCAGCTCAAAAGAGACAGGGTCGGACACCATATATTTT
TRBV11-3	NA	TRBJ1-1	NA	13	CASSLVWESEAFF	TGTGCCAGCAGCTTAGTTTGGGAGTCTGAAGCTTTCTTT
TRBV5-8	NA	TRBJ1-4	TRBD1	15	CASSLEGAKSEKLFF	TGTGCCAGCAGCTTGGAGGGGGCGAAAAGCGAAAAACTGTTTTTT
TRBV18	NA	TRBJ2-1	TRBD2	15	CASSPLGTSGGEQFF	TGTGCCAGCTCACCACTGGGCACCTCGGGAGGGGAGCAGTTCTTC
TRBV9	once	TRBJ2-2	NA	16	CASSGGTSPNTGELFF	TGTGCCAGCAGCGGAGGGACATCTCCGAACACCGGGGAGCTGTTTTTT
TRBV18	NA	TRBJ1-1	NA	14	CASSPLVLNTEAFF	TGTGCCAGCTCACCATTAGTTTTGAACACTGAAGCTTTCTTT
TRBV5-1	NA	TRBJ2-3	TRBD2	16	CASSPLNSGSTDTQYF	TGCGCCAGCAGCCCATTAAATAGCGGGAGCACAGATACGCAGTATTTT
TRBV7-3	NA	TRBJ2-1	TRBD1	15	CASSVAGTGRNEQFF	TGTGCCAGCAGCGTGGCCGGGACAGGGAGGAATGAGCAGTTCTTC
TRBV28	NA	TRBJ2-1	NA	14	CASKLGLADNEQFF	TGTGCCAGCAAACTAGGACTCGCAGACAATGAGCAGTTCTTC
TRBV28	NA	TRBJ2-5	NA	15	CASSLSSRAKRSQYF	TGTGCCAGCAGTTTATCATCCAGGGCCAAGAGATCCCAGTACTTC
TRBV10-2	NA	TRBJ2-3	TRBD1	15	CASSEQGAGADTQYF	TGCGCCAGCAGTGAACAGGGGGCTGGGGCAGATACGCAGTATTTT
TRBV6-1	NA	TRBJ1-1	NA	15	CASSEPTERWSEAFF	TGTGCCAGCAGTGAGCCGACAGAGAGGTGGTCCGAAGCTTTCTTT
TRBV19	NA	TRBJ1-4	TRBD1	17	CASSILRQGENNEKLFF	TGTGCCAGTAGTATCCTGAGACAGGGGGAAAATAATGAAAAACTGTTTTTT
TRBV6-8	NA	TRBJ2-7	TRBD1	17	CASSYSVTGQVNGEQYF	TGTGCCAGCAGTTACTCGGTAACAGGACAGGTAAATGGCGAGCAGTACTTC
TRBV11-3	NA	TRBJ2-7	TRBD2	12	CASSLTSSEQYF	TGTGCCAGCAGCTTGACTAGCTCCGAGCAGTACTTC
TRBV11-2	NA	TRBJ1-2	NA	14	CASSLEGRGGGYTF	TGTGCCAGCAGCTTAGAGGGCAGGGGTGGCGGCTACACCTTC
TRBV18	NA	TRBJ1-4	NA	15	CASSPLRAINEKLFF	TGTGCCAGCTCACCACTCAGGGCCATTAATGAAAAACTGTTTTTT
TRBV28	NA	TRBJ2-5	TRBD2	15	CASRTKLAGRKTQYF	TGTGCCAGCAGAACCAAACTAGCGGGAAGGAAGACCCAGTACTTC
TRBV7-2	NA	TRBJ2-7	NA	12	CASSLGVREQYF	TGTGCCAGCAGCTTGGGCGTCCGTGAGCAGTACTTC
TRBV6-5	NA	TRBJ1-1	NA	12	CASSYRGSLVFF	TGTGCCAGCAGTTACCGGGGGAGTTTGGTTTTCTTT
TRBV4-1	NA	TRBJ1-1	NA	15	CASSQDPGGGTEAFF	TGCGCCAGCAGCCAAGATCCGGGTGGTGGTACTGAAGCTTTCTTT
TRBV19	NA	TRBJ1-5	TRBD1	17	CASSAGQGGYSNQPQHF	TGTGCCAGTAGTGCGGGACAGGGGGGATATAGCAATCAGCCCCAGCATTTT
TRBV9	NA	TRBJ2-7	TRBD1	15	CASSAQTGASYEQYF	TGTGCCAGCAGCGCACAAACAGGGGCCTCCTACGAGCAGTACTTC
TRBV6-5	NA	TRBJ1-2	NA	13	CASCRRANYGYTF	TGTGCCAGCTGCCGCAGGGCGAACTATGGCTACACCTTC
TRBV7-2	NA	TRBJ1-2	NA	16	CASSLAHRVFNYGYTF	TGTGCCAGCAGCTTAGCCCACAGGGTTTTCAACTATGGCTACACCTTC
TRBV27	NA	TRBJ1-2	TRBD1	14	CASRLQGFDYGYTF	TGTGCCAGCAGACTACAGGGGTTCGACTATGGCTACACCTTC
TRBV6-6	NA	TRBJ1-2	TRBD1	14	CASREGTGPYGYTF	TGTGCCAGCAGGGAGGGGACAGGGCCCTATGGCTACACCTTC
TRBV6-1	NA	TRBJ2-7	TRBD1	14	CASEPGQGSYEQYF	TGTGCCAGCGAACCGGGACAGGGATCCTACGAGCAGTACTTC
TRBV7-9	NA	TRBJ2-1	TRBD2	17	CASSLLRTSGRDNEQFF	TGTGCCAGCAGCTTACTCCGGACTAGCGGGAGGGACAATGAGCAGTTCTTC
TRBV5-4	NA	TRBJ1-3	NA	16	CASSLGGQISGNTIYF	TGTGCCAGCAGCTTGGGGGGGCAAATCTCTGGAAACACCATATATTTT
TRBV5-4	NA	TRBJ2-6	TRBD2	15	CASTTGGAGANVLTF	TGTGCCAGCACAACGGGGGGGGCCGGGGCCAACGTCCTGACTTTC
TRBV19	NA	TRBJ1-2	TRBD1	18	CASSIALGTGTQGYGYTF	TGTGCCAGTAGTATTGCACTCGGGACAGGGACGCAGGGGTATGGCTACACCTTC
TRBV19	NA	TRBJ2-6	TRBD1	18	CASSITGTGVSGANVLTF	TGTGCCAGTAGTATAACCGGGACAGGGGTCTCTGGGGCCAACGTCCTGACTTTC